These 13 T cell receptor beta chains share one sample of origin, sequenced in a study of blood T cell repertoires in COVID-19. Libraries were prepared by immunoSEQ multiplex PCR; TCRdb keeps only in-frame clonotypes and omits some of them. The table includes 150,000 to 200,000 clones, 65% to 90% detected once. Sequencing was done on a sample of peripheral blood. The source of these receptors is a woman aged 40 to 50 with COVID-19, enrolled during active disease.

This clone was recorded a few times. At one end, the junction sequence differs from germline, possibly due to a read error. This rearrangement joins TRBV7-7 to TRBJ2-2; possible D gene TRBD2, 5 bases. Germline CDR1 SSHAT, CDR2 FNYEAQ (reference sequence). The CDR3 has 15 amino acids. Written as DNA, the CDR3 is TGTGCTAGCAGCCTGACTACCGCGAACACCGGGGAGCTGTTTTTT. Translating it yields CASSLTTANTGELFF.

The genes are TRBV28 and TRBJ2-7; 8 bases map to TRBD1. After removal of 7 bases from V and 2 bases from J, the junction contained 13 bases not matched to a gene. The CDR3 contains 16 residues. Germline values: CDR1 MDHEN, CDR2 SYDVKM. CDR3 nucleotide sequence: TGTGCCAGCACCACCTCCCTACAGGGGGTGACCTACGAGCAGTACTTC. Amino acids: CASTTSLQGVTYEQYF.

J is TRBJ2-1 and V is TRBV6-6, with 9 bases identical to TRBD1. The CDR3 consists of 14 residues. Trimming at V came to 7 bases and at J to 12 bases, leaving 13 bases not matched to a gene. Germline values: CDR1 MNHNY, CDR2 SVGAGI (reference sequence). DNA of the CDR3: TGTGCCAGCAAAAGGACAGGGGCGTCAGACGGGCAGTTCTTC. Encoded protein: CASKRTGASDGQFF.

CDR3 region: CATSDFRTGPAGHGGLDQPQHF. The CDR3 DNA sequence: TGTGCCACCAGTGATTTTCGCACCGGGCCCGCGGGACACGGGGGGCTCGATCAGCCCCAGCATTTT. The V gene is TRBV24-1, the J gene TRBJ1-5, with a possible D match to TRBD1 (6 bases). The CDR3 sequence is 22 residues long. Germline values: CDR1 KGHDR, CDR2 SFDVKD. V lost 1 base and J 5 bases, leaving 32 bases between the germline ends.

The chain carries TRBV7-2 and TRBJ1-2; 7 bases align to TRBD1. V lost 1 base, J lost 0 bases, and 2 bases stayed unmatched. The CDR3 runs to 15 residues. In germline, CDR1 is SGHTA, CDR2 FQGNSA. CDR3 sequence: CASSLGQGPNYGYTF. In DNA form, the CDR3 reads TGTGCCAGCAGCTTAGGACAGGGCCCTAACTATGGCTACACCTTC.

The rearrangement uses TRBV5-8 and TRBJ2-7, with a weak D call TRBD1 (5 bases). The germline V gene has CDR1 SGHTS and CDR2 YDEGEE. The CDR3 loop spans 13 amino acids. V shed 1 base and J shed 1 base, with 6 bases lying between them. The CDR3 region has the DNA TGTGCCAGCAGCTTGTACAGGTCCTACGAGCAGTACTTC. It encodes CASSLYRSYEQYF.

This sequence joins TRBV7-2 and TRBJ2-4, with D tentatively TRBD1 (6 bases). V lost 0 bases and J 7 bases, leaving 13 bases between the germline ends. There are 15 residues in the CDR3. The germline CDR1 and CDR2 sequences are SGHTA and FQGNSA. The CDR3 loop is CASSLAGHKANIQYF. The CDR3 coding sequence is TGTGCCAGCAGCTTAGCGGGACACAAAGCCAACATTCAGTACTTC.

DNA for the CDR3: TGTGCCAGCAGAGGGGACAGGGGGTTCGCTGAAGCTTTCTTT. This gives the protein CASRGDRGFAEAFF. The rearrangement links TRBV27 to TRBJ1-1, with TRBD1 identical over 11 bases. Germline V gene lookup returns CDR1 MNHEY and CDR2 SMNVEV (reference sequence). V lost 6 bases and J lost 6; bases outside the gene matches: 6. This CDR3 is 14 amino acids long.

V is TRBV30 and J is TRBJ1-1, with D maybe TRBD1 (5 bases). The CDR3 loop spans 12 amino acids. Germline loops: CDR1 GTSNPN, CDR2 SVGIG (reference sequence). V was trimmed by 3 bases and J by 8 bases, leaving 13 bases between them. CDR3 sequence (DNA): TGTGCCTGGAGCCCTGGGGGGGTGGAAGCTTTCTTT. It specifies CAWSPGGVEAFF.

The chain combines TRBV7-3 with TRBJ2-5; a weak D match, TRBD1 (6 bases). Trimming left V 0 bases short and J 1 base short, with 9 bases between. The length of the CDR3 is 15 residues. CDR1 SGHTA and CDR2 FQGTGA come from the germline V gene. Here the CDR3 DNA reads TGTGCCAGCAGCTTAACCCGACAGGCCCAAGAGACCCAGTACTTC. It translates to CASSLTRQAQETQYF.

This CDR3 reads CASSPTSGQETQYF. The CDR3 DNA reads TGTGCCAGCAGCCCCACTAGCGGCCAAGAGACCCAGTACTTC. The chain carries TRBV7-8 and TRBJ2-5; 8 nucleotides line up with TRBD2. The CDR3 has 14 amino acids. CDR1 and CDR2 (germline): SGHVS, FQNEAQ. With 5 bases clipped from V and 1 base from J, the junction kept 3 bases outside the gene matches.

The chain is built from TRBV6-5 and TRBJ2-3; a possible D gene is TRBD1 (6 bases). CDR3 length: 15 residues. Germline CDR1 reads MNHEY; CDR2 reads SVGAGI. Trimming cost V 6 bases and J 1 base, with 14 bases left between them. The CDR3 DNA reads as TGTGCCAGCAGCCTCAACAGGGCGGGCACAGATACGCAGTATTTT. Its translation: CASSLNRAGTDTQYF.

In this sample, this clone turned up once. The CDR3 loop is CASSIGTSRSEQYF. The CDR3 DNA reads TGTGCCAGTAGTATCGGGACTAGTCGGAGCGAGCAGTACTTC. The V gene is TRBV19, the J gene TRBJ2-7, with 8 nucleotides matching TRBD2. Germline V lookup: CDR1 LNHDA, CDR2 SQIVND (reference sequence). The CDR3 is made up of 14 amino acids. The J segment lost 6 bases and the V segment lost 3 bases, leaving 7 bases of the junction unmatched.